This record looks at one TCR beta chain sequence and its context. What this receptor recognizes is not known. It has no much larger one-base neighbor in the sample; base qualities were not kept. The data originate from a study of blood T cells in healthy people across ages (dated by TCRdb to about 2015). General notes on the study: In model experiments, template switching captured about one uniquely barcoded TCR beta cDNA molecule for every two T cells. Using deep sequencing normalized with unique cDNA molecular identifiers, the study measured how TCR beta repertoire diversity changes with age. Using the same blood draw, the study looked at two additional independent replicas of 1 million unique cDNA reads for two donors, one aged 18 to 30 and the other aged 80 or older. To avoid experimental bias, donors of different ages were spread randomly across the sequencing lanes. The donors were split into four age groups: young (average around 16 years), middle-aged (39), aged (62) and long-lived (roughly 80).

The library was made by 5' RACE. Sequencing relied on an Illumina HiSeq 2500. A second PCR of 7 to 11 cycles was performed with a sample-barcoded 5' primer and a J-beta primer mix. Each TCR beta cDNA molecule received a unique molecular identifier from a template-switch 5' adaptor carrying 12 random nucleotides. At least 3 million CDR3-containing paired-end reads were obtained from each sample. The Mint cDNA synthesis kit, primed by a TRBC-specific oligonucleotide, was used to synthesize first-strand cDNA from all RNA. Following uracil-DNA glycosylase treatment, a first 18-cycle PCR with universal primers M1SS and BC2_uni_R was performed on all cDNA. In the paper's pipeline: Normalization of each sample was performed by random selection of 1 million high-quality reads, each carrying a distinct molecular identifier. Instead of being binned into consensus sequences, reads that shared molecular identifiers were thrown out. MiTCR, set to a Q25 quality threshold and the strictest error-elimination algorithm, was used for CDR3 identification, clonotype clustering and error correction. A nonparametric unseen species model with Euler transformation was used to estimate a lower bound on total TCR beta diversity. The raw public reads went through TCRdb reprocessing: fastp at Q25, MiXCR clone calling, in-frame beta chains kept. Identical CDR3 proteins give one entry, which carries the most common genes and DNA. These V and J calls derive from TCRdb rather than the authors' analysis. Within this sample are over 1,300,000 distinct CDR3 sequences, with roughly 59% of them counted one time only. The ten biggest clones cover approximately 7% of the sample.

Taken from the germline V gene (reference sequence), the CDR1 and CDR2 loops are DFQATT and SNEGSKA. Here V drops 6 bases and J drops 6 bases, and the junction holds 12 bases not matched to any gene. The CDR3 sequence holds 14 residues, the cysteine and phenylalanine included. Of all the DNA, just the CDR3 is kept, 42 bases in frame from base 1. Here is what the overall study found, with its caveats: Because profiling used bulk unsorted PBMCs, naive and antigen-experienced compartments could not be compared conclusively. Total diversity estimates from one million sequenced T cells were considered lower bounds and underestimates. Because donor CMV infection status was unknown, age-related changes in expanded clonotypes were potentially confounded. The long-lived group showed more naive CD4+ T cells, fewer expanded clones and increased TCR diversity than the aged group, suggesting age selection. Observed TCR beta diversity per million T cells fell roughly linearly with age, and a significant reduction was already apparent by age roughly 41. A strong correlation was found between observed TCR beta diversity and the percentage of naive T cells measured by flow cytometry.

Donors were a few dozen systemically healthy Caucasian individuals from Russia aged roughly 6 to 90 years. Each donor gave approximately 9.4 milliliters of peripheral blood, drawn into EDTA-treated Vacutainer tubes. Ficoll-Paque density-gradient centrifugation was used to isolate PBMCs, with at least 6.5 million per sample. Trizol reagent was used to extract total RNA from PBMCs, with at least 6 micrograms per sample. Naive CD45RAhigh/CD27high T cell percentages were measured by flow cytometry on a PBMC aliquot from every donor. This receptor was identified in a man between 18 and 35 years old in good health. The sequenced sample was blood. This chain joins TRBV20-1 to TRBJ2-3, and TRBD2 aligns with 7 junction nucleotides. The nucleotides read TGCAGTGCAACCGAGGGACTACCAGGCGATACGCAGTATTTT. It codes for CSATEGLPGDTQYF.